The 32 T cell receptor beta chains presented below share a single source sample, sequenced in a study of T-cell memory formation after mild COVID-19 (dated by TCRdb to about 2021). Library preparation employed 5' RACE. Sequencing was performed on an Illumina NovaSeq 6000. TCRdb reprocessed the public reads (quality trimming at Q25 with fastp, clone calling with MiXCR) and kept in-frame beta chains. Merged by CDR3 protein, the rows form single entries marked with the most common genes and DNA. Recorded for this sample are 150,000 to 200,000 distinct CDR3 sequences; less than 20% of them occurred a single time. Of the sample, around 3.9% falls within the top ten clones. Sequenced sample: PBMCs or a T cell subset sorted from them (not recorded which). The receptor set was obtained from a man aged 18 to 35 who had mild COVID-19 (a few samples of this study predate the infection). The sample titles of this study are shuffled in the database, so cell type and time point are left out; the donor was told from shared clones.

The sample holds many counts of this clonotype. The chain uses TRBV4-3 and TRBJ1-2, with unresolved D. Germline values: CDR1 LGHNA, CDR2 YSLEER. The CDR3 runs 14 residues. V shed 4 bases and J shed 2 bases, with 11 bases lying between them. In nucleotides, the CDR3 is TGCGCCAGCAGCCGGGCAGACGGGAACTATGGCTACACCTTC. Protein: CASSRADGNYGYTF.

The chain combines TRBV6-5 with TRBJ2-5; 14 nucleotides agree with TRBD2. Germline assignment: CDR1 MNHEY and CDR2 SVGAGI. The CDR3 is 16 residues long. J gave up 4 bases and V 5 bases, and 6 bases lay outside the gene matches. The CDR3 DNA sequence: TGTGCCAGCAGTCGGACTAGCGGGGGGTTGAGAGAGACCCAGTACTTC. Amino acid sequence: CASSRTSGGLRETQYF.

Here the CDR3 DNA reads TGCGCCAGCAGCCGAAGCCAACTCCAAGAGACCCAGTACTTC. Encoded protein: CASSRSQLQETQYF. The V call is TRBV5-1, the J call TRBJ2-5; D gene uncertain. Germline V gives CDR1 SGHRS, CDR2 YFSETQ. The CDR3 totals 14 residues. V lost 4 bases, J lost 1 base, and 11 bases lay in between.

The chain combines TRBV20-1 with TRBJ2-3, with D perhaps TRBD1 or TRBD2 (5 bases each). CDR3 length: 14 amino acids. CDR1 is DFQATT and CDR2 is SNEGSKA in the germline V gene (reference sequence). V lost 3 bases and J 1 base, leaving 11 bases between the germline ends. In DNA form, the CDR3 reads TGCAGTGCTAGGGGTATGGGGGGCACAGATACGCAGTATTTT. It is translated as CSARGMGGTDTQYF.

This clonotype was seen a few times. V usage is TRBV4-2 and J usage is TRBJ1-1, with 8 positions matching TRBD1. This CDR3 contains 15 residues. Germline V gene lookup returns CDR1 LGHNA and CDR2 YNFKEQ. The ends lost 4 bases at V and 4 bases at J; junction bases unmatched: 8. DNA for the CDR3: TGTGCCAGCAGCCCCCAGGGGGCGCAGAGCACTGAAGCTTTCTTT. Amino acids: CASSPQGAQSTEAFF.

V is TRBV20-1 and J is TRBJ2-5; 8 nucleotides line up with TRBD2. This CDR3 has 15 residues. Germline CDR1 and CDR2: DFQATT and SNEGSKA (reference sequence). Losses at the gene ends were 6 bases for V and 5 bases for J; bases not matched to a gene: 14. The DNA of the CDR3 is TGCAGTGCCCCTGGACCGGGGGGGCCGGGGGAGACCCAGTACTTC. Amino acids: CSAPGPGGPGETQYF.

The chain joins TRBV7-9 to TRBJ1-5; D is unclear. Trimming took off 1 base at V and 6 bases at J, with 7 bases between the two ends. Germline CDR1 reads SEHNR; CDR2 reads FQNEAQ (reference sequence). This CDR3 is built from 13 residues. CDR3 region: CASSLGFGQPQHF. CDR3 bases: TGTGCCAGCAGCTTAGGCTTCGGTCAGCCCCAGCATTTT.

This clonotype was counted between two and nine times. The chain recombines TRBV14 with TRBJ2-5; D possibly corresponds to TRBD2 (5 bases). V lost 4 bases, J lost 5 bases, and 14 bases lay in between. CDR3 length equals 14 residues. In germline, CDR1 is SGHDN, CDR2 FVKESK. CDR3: CASSRAGPRETQYF. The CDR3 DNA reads TGTGCCAGCAGCCGGGCGGGCCCGAGGGAGACCCAGTACTTC.

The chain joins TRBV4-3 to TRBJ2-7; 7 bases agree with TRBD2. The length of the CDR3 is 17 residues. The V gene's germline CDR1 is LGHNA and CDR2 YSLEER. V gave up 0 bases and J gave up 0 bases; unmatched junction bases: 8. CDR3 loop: CASSQEGGRGSSYEQYF. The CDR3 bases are TGCGCCAGCAGCCAAGAAGGCGGGCGGGGGAGCTCCTACGAGCAGTACTTC.

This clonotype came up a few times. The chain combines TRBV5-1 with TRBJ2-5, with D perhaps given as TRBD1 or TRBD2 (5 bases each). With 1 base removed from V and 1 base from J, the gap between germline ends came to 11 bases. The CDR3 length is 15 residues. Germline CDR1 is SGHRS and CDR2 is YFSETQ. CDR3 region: CASSLIGTPQETQYF. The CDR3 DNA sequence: TGCGCCAGCAGCTTGATCGGGACCCCCCAAGAGACCCAGTACTTC.

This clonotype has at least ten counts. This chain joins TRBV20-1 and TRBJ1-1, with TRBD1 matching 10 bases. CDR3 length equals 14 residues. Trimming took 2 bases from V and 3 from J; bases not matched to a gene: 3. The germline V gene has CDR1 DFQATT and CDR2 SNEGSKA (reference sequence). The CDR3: CSARSTGGYTEAFF. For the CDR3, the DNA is TGCAGTGCTAGATCGACAGGGGGCTACACTGAAGCTTTCTTT.

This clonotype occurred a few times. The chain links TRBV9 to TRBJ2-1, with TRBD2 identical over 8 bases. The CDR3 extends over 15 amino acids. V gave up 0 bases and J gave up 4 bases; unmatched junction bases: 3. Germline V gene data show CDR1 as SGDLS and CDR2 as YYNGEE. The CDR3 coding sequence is TGTGCCAGCAGCGTAGTCGGCGGGGGGTACAATGAGCAGTTCTTC. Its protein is CASSVVGGGYNEQFF.

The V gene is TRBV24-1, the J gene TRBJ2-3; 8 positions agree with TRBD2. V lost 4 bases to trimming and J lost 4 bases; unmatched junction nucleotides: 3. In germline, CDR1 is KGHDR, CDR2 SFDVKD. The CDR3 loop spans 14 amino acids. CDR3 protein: CATSDGGGPDTQYF. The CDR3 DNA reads TGTGCCACCAGTGACGGGGGGGGGCCAGATACGCAGTATTTT.

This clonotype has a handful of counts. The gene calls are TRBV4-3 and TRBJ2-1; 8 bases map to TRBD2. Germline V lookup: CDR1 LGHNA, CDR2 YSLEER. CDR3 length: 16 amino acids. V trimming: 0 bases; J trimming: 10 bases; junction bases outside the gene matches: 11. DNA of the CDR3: TGCGCCAGCAGCCAAGAGGCTGGCGGGGGGACCAGGGAGCAGTTCTTC. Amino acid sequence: CASSQEAGGGTREQFF.

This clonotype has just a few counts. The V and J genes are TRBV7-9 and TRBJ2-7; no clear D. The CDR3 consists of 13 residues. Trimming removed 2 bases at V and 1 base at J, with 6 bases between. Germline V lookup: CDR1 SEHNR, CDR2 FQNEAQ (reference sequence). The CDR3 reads CASSLWGSYEQYV. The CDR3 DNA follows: TGTGCCAGCAGCTTATGGGGATCCTACGAGCAGTACGTC.

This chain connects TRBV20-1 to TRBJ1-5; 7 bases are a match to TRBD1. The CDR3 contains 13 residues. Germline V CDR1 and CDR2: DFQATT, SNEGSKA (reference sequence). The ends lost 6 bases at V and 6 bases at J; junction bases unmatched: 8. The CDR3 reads CSADRAPRQPQHF. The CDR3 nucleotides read TGCAGTGCAGACAGGGCCCCCCGTCAGCCCCAGCATTTT.

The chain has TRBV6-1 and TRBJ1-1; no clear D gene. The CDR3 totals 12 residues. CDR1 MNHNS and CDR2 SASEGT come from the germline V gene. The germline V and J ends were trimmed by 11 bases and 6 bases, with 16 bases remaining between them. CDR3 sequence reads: CASIMLRSEAFF. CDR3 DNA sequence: TGTGCCTCAATAATGTTACGGTCTGAAGCTTTCTTT.

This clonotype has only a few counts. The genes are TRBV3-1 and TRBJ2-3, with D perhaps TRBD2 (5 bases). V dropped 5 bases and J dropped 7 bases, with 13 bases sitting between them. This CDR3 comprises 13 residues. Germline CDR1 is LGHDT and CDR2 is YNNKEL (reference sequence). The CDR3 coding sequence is TGTGCCAGCAGCTCCGGCCCCGGGAATACGCAGTATTTT. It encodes CASSSGPGNTQYF.

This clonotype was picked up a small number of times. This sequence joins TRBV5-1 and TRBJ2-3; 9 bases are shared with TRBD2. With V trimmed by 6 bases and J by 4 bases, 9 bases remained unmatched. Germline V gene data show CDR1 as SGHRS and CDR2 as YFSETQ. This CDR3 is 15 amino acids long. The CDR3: CASTSRGTSPDTQYF. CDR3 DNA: TGCGCCAGCACCTCCCGGGGGACTAGCCCAGATACGCAGTATTTT.

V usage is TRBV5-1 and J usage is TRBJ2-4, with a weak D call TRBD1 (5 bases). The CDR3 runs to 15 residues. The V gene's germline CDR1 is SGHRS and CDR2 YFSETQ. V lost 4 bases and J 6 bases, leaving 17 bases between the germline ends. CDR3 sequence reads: CASSLYRPQGNIQYF. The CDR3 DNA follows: TGCGCCAGCAGCCTATACCGGCCCCAGGGAAACATTCAGTACTTC.

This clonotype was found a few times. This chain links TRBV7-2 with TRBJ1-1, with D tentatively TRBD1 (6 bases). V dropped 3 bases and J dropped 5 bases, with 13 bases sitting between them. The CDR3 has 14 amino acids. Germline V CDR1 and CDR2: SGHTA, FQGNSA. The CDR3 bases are TGTGCCAGCAGCTTTTACAGGGCGGGGACTGAAGCTTTCTTT. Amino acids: CASSFYRAGTEAFF.

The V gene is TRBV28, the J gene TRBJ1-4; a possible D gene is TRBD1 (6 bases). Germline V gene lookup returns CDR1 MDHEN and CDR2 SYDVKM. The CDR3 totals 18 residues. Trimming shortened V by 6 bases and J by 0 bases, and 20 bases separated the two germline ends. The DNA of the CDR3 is TGTGCCAGCAGCCCCCCCGTGAGGGGGACTGCAACTAATGAAAAACTGTTTTTT. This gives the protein CASSPPVRGTATNEKLFF.

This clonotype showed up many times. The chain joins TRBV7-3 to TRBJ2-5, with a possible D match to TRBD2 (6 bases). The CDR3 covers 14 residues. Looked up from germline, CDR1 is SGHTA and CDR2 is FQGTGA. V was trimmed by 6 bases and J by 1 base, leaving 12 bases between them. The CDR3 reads CASSPTGLQETQYF. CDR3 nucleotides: TGTGCCAGCAGTCCCACGGGACTCCAAGAGACCCAGTACTTC.

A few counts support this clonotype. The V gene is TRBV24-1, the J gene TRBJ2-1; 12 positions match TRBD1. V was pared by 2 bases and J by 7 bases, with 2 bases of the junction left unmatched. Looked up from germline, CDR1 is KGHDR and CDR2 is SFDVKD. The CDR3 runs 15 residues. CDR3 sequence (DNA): TGTGCCACCAGTGATTGGGGACAGGGGGCGAATGAGCAGTTCTTC. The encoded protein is CATSDWGQGANEQFF.

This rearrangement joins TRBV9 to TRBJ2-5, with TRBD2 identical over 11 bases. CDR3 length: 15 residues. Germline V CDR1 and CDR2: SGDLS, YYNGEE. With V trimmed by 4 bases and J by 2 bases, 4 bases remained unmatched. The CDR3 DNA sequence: TGTGCCAGCAGCCTATGGACTAGCGGGCAAGAGACCCAGTACTTC. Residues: CASSLWTSGQETQYF. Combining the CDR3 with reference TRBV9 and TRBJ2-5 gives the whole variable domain DSGVTQTPKHLITATGQRVTLRCSPRSGDLSVYWYQQSLDQGLQFLIQYYNGEERAKGNILERFSAQQFPDLHSELNLSSLELGDSALYFCASSLWTSGQETQYFGPGTRLLVL.

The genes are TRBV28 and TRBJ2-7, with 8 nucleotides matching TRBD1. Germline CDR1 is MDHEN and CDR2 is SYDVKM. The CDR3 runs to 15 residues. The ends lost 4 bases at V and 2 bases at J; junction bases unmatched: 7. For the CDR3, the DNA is TGTGCCAGCAGTTCCGGACAGGGTGGCCCCTACGAGCAGTACGTC. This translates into CASSSGQGGPYEQYV.

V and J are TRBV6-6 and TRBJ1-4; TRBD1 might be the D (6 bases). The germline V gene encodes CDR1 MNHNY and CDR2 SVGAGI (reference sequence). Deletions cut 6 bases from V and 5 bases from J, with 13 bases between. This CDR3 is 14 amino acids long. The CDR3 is CASSPPGANEKLFF. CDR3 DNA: TGTGCCAGCAGCCCCCCGGGGGCCAATGAAAAACTGTTTTTT.

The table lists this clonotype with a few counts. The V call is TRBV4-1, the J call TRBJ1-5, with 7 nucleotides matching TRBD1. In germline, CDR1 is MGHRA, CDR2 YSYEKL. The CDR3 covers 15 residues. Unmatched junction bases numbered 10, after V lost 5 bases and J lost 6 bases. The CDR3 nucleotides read TGCGCCAGCAGCTCGCAGGGGGTAGGAGGTCAGCCCCAGCATTTT. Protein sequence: CASSSQGVGGQPQHF.

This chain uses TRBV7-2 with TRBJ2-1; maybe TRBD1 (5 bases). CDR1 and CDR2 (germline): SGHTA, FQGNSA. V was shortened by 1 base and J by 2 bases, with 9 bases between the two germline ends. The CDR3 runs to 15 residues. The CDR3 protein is CASSLVTRAYNEQFF. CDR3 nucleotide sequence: TGTGCCAGCAGCTTAGTAACCAGGGCCTACAATGAGCAGTTCTTC.

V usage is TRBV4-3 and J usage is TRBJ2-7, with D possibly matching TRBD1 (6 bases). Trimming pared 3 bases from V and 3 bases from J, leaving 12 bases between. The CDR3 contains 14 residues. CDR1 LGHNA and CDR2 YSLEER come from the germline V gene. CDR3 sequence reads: CASSQGLDSYEQYF. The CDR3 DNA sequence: TGCGCCAGCAGCCAGGGCCTGGACAGCTACGAGCAGTACTTC.

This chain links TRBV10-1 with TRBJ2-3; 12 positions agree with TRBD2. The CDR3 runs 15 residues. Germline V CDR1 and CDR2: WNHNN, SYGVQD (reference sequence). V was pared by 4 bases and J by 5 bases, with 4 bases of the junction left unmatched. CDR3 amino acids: CASSVGLAGRDTQYF. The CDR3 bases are TGCGCCAGCAGTGTCGGACTAGCGGGGCGAGATACGCAGTATTTT.

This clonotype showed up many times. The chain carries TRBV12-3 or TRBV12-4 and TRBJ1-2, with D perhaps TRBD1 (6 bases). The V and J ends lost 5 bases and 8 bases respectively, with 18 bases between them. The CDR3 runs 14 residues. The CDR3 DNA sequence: TGTGCCAGCAGTCCGGGGGGTTCCGGGGGCGGCTACACCTTC. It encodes CASSPGGSGGGYTF.